This T cell receptor (beta chain) was captured in a study of T-cell memory formation after mild COVID-19. One entry per CDR3 protein, called by TCRdb with MiXCR from the 5' RACE reads. The sample records over 130,000 distinct CDR3 sequences, about 14% being singletons. Sequenced sample: PBMCs or a T cell subset sorted from them (not recorded which). The receptor's source is an adult woman who had mild COVID-19 (a few samples of this study predate the infection). Cell type and time point are not known.

The CDR3 here is CASSLDTGWATDTQYF. The DNA of the CDR3 is TGCGCCAGCAGCTTGGATACAGGGTGGGCGACAGATACGCAGTATTTT. The chain employs TRBV5-1 and TRBJ2-3; tentative D call: TRBD1 (6 bases). Germline assignment: CDR1 SGHRS and CDR2 YFSETQ. Trimming cost V 0 bases and J 3 bases, with 14 bases left between them. The CDR3 contains 16 residues.